Listed here are 31 T cell receptor beta chains from one sample, sequenced in a study of blood T cells in healthy people across ages (dated by TCRdb to the mid-2010s). Libraries were prepared through 5' RACE. A second PCR of roughly 6 to 12 cycles was performed with a sample-barcoded 5' primer and a J-beta primer mix. TCRdb trimmed the raw reads at Q25, called clones with MiXCR and kept productive beta chains. Rows merge per CDR3 protein into single entries with the most common DNA and genes. In this sample the table shows around 2 million distinct CDR3 sequences, about 39% of which occur a single time. The ten largest account for roughly 23% of the sample. Material: blood. Receptor source: a human donor in good health.

The rearrangement joins TRBV7-8 to TRBJ2-7; the D is unclear. Germline V gene data show CDR1 as SGHVS and CDR2 as FQNEAQ. Trimming removed 0 bases at V and 0 bases at J, with 15 bases between. The CDR3 extends over 17 amino acids. This CDR3 is CASSLAPTGPISYEQYF. CDR3 bases: TGTGCCAGCAGCTTAGCCCCGACGGGCCCCATCTCCTACGAGCAGTACTTC. The full variable domain, its missing parts supplied by reference TRBV7-8 and TRBJ2-7, is GAGVSQSPRYKVAKRGQDVALRCDPISGHVSLFWYQQALGQGPEFLTYFQNEAQLDKSGLPSDRFFAERPEGSVSTLKIQRTQQEDSAVYLCASSLAPTGPISYEQYFGPGTRLTVT.

This clonotype was counted only a few times. Sequence at one end of the junction differs from germline and may be a read error. The chain couples TRBV5-5 to TRBJ2-6, with D maybe TRBD1 (5 bases). Germline V gene lookup returns CDR1 SGHKS and CDR2 YYEKEE (reference sequence). The CDR3 totals 17 residues. CDR3 protein: CASSLWFRSSGADVLTF. CDR3 nucleotides: TGTGCCAGCAGCTTGTGGTTCCGTAGCTCTGGGGCCGACGTCCTGACTTTC.

V gene TRBV12-3 or TRBV12-4 combines with J gene TRBJ1-5, with a possible D match to TRBD1 (6 bases). This CDR3 region has 13 residues. V gave up 6 bases and J gave up 7 bases, with 13 bases separating them. CDR3 coding DNA: TGTGCCAGCAGCTTACAGGGTCAACAGCCCCAGCATTTT. Translated: CASSLQGQQPQHF.

The rearrangement joins TRBV28 to TRBJ2-1, with D unresolved. The CDR3 runs to 18 residues. With 5 bases removed from V and 5 bases from J, the gap between germline ends came to 25 bases. CDR1 and CDR2 from the germline V gene are MDHEN and SYDVKM. The CDR3 DNA reads TGTGCCAGCAGTCAATTCGGGCCCCGGCAGGTGCGACACAATGAGCAGTTCTTC. Its protein is CASSQFGPRQVRHNEQFF.

V is TRBV19 and J is TRBJ2-1, with 15 bases aligning to TRBD2. V was pared by 3 bases and J by 4 bases, with 1 base of the junction left unmatched. Germline lookup yields CDR1 LNHDA and CDR2 SQIVND (reference sequence). This CDR3 spans 16 amino acids. Here the CDR3 reads CASSMGTSGGYNEQFF. As DNA, the CDR3 is TGTGCCAGTAGTATGGGGACTAGCGGGGGGTACAATGAGCAGTTCTTC.

This chain connects TRBV10-3 to TRBJ1-2; 7 bases agree with TRBD1. In germline, CDR1 is ENHRY, CDR2 SYGVKD. With 0 bases clipped from V and 4 bases from J, the junction kept 8 bases outside the gene matches. The CDR3 loop spans 16 amino acids. Here the CDR3 DNA reads TGTGCCATCAGTGAGTCTGCCCGGACAGGTGTCTATGGCTACACCTTC. Its translation is CAISESARTGVYGYTF.

The chain links TRBV4-3 to TRBJ2-1; D gene unclear. This CDR3 has 17 residues. The ends were cut back, 1 base at V and 4 bases at J, with 17 bases in the middle. Germline lookup yields CDR1 LGHNA and CDR2 YSLEER. The DNA of the CDR3 is TGCGCCAGCAGCCAAGCAAGAGGTGTTATGTCTTACAATGAGCAGTTCTTC. It codes for CASSQARGVMSYNEQFF.

This clonotype was picked up a small number of times. The chain is built from TRBV7-2 and TRBJ1-2; D is unresolved. CDR1 SGHTA and CDR2 FQGNSA come from the germline V gene. The CDR3 runs to 14 residues. V lost 3 bases, J lost 3 bases, and 11 bases lay in between. The CDR3 nucleotides are TGTGCCAGCAGCTTCCGATTCGGGGACTATGGCTACACCTTC. Its protein product is CASSFRFGDYGYTF.

This clonotype has only a few counts. The CDR3 nucleotides read TGTGCCATCAGTCCGACGGAAAACTATGGCTACACCTTC. Its translation: CAISPTENYGYTF. V is TRBV10-3 and J is TRBJ1-2, with no clear D. Per germline, CDR1 ENHRY and CDR2 SYGVKD. CDR3 length equals 13 residues. V lost 5 bases, J lost 2 bases, and 9 bases lay in between.

The rearrangement links TRBV4-3 to TRBJ1-2, with a possible D match to TRBD1 (5 bases). The CDR3 consists of 14 residues. V gave up 0 bases and J gave up 7 bases, with 12 bases separating them. In germline, CDR1 is LGHNA, CDR2 YSLEER. The CDR3 bases are TGCGCCAGCAGCCAAGAGGGACTAAGGGGTGGCTACACCTTC. Its translation: CASSQEGLRGGYTF.

The rearrangement links TRBV5-1 to TRBJ1-4, with TRBD1 matching 8 bases. V lost 4 bases, J lost 8 bases, and 13 bases stayed unmatched. CDR1 is SGHRS, CDR2 YFSETQ, per germline. CDR3 length: 16 amino acids. CDR3 sequence reads: CASSIQGAAYMEKLFF. The CDR3 DNA is TGCGCCAGCAGCATCCAGGGGGCGGCCTACATGGAAAAACTGTTTTTT. Full variable domain (outside the CDR3, taken from reference TRBV5-1 and TRBJ1-4): KAGVTQTPRYLIKTRGQQVTLSCSPISGHRSVSWYQQTPGQGLQFLFEYFSETQRNKGNFPGRFSGRQFSNSRSEMNVSTLELGDSALYLCASSIQGAAYMEKLFFGSGTQLSVL.

This clonotype was found many times. V gene TRBV4-2 combines with J gene TRBJ2-3; D ambiguous. The V end was cut by 0 bases, the J end by 4 bases, with 8 bases between. The CDR3 runs to 14 residues. Germline values: CDR1 LGHNA, CDR2 YNFKEQ. The CDR3: CASSQDLEADTQYF. The CDR3 nucleotides are TGTGCCAGCAGCCAAGATCTGGAAGCAGATACGCAGTATTTT.

This clonotype was found a few times. The genes are TRBV25-1 and TRBJ2-7; TRBD2 aligns across 7 bases. This CDR3 region has 15 residues. The J segment lost 0 bases and the V segment lost 1 base, leaving 3 bases of the junction unmatched. CDR1 and CDR2 from the germline V gene are MGHDK and SYGVNS. CDR3 loop: CASSELGGYSYEQYF. The CDR3 DNA is TGTGCCAGCAGTGAATTGGGGGGGTACTCCTACGAGCAGTACTTC.

A note on this clonotype: A much larger clone differs from this one at a single base, so this may be a read error. This chain uses TRBV7-2 with TRBJ1-3; D is unclear. CDR3 size: 17 residues. V was trimmed by 2 bases and J by 0 bases, leaving 14 bases between them. The germline gives CDR1 SGHTA, CDR2 FQGNSA. The CDR3 protein is CASSLKRPGNSGNTIYF. The CDR3 DNA reads as TGTGCCAGCAGCTTAAAGCGCCCGGGTAACTCTGGAAACACCATATATTTT.

The gene calls are TRBV10-3 and TRBJ1-2; D may be TRBD1 (5 bases). This CDR3 spans 12 amino acids. Germline values: CDR1 ENHRY, CDR2 SYGVKD. V was cut by 5 bases and J by 2 bases, with 6 bases left in between. The CDR3 loop is CAISRDNYGYTF. Written as DNA, the CDR3 is TGTGCCATCAGTAGGGACAACTATGGCTACACCTTC.

This clonotype was counted ten times or more. This sequence joins TRBV7-6 and TRBJ2-3; D possibly uses TRBD1 or TRBD2 (5 bases each). Deletions cut 4 bases from V and 4 bases from J, with 18 bases between. The CDR3 is made up of 16 amino acids. The germline gives CDR1 SGHVS, CDR2 FNYEAQ. The CDR3, as DNA: TGTGCCAGCAGCTCGGGATACCTCAGGGTAGCAGATACGCAGTATTTT. Residues: CASSSGYLRVADTQYF. Full variable domain (remainder filled in from reference TRBV7-6 and TRBJ2-3): GAGVSQSPRYKVTKRGQDVALRCDPISGHVSLYWYRQALGQGPEFLTYFNYEAQQDKSGLPNDRFSAERPEGSISTLTIQRTEQRDSAMYRCASSSGYLRVADTQYFGPGTRLTVL.

V usage is TRBV12-3 or TRBV12-4 and J usage is TRBJ1-6, with D unresolved. The CDR3 spans 16 residues. The V gene lost 7 bases and the J gene lost 4 bases, with 17 bases spanning the gap. In nucleotides, the CDR3 is TGTGCCAGCACCCCATCCTCGGGAGTTTATAATTCACCCCTCCACTTT. This sequence encodes CASTPSSGVYNSPLHF.

This clonotype was seen more than once but under ten times. The chain combines TRBV7-2 with TRBJ1-5, with D perhaps matching TRBD1 (5 bases). Per germline, CDR1 SGHTA and CDR2 FQGNSA. Trimming cost V 5 bases and J 5 bases, with 25 bases left between them. The CDR3 is 18 amino acids. The CDR3 nucleotides are TGTGCCAGCAGCCCCCCGGGGGGACTGGCGCCGGGGGATCAGCCCCAGCATTTT. Amino acid sequence: CASSPPGGLAPGDQPQHF.

V usage is TRBV5-6 and J usage is TRBJ1-4; 7 nucleotides align to TRBD1. The trim removed 0 bases at V and 10 bases at J, leaving 0 bases unmatched. The CDR3 is 12 amino acids. Germline CDR1 is SGHDT and CDR2 is YYEEEE. CDR3 nucleotide sequence: TGTGCCAGCAGCTTGGGGGACAGAAAACTGTTTTTT. Residues: CASSLGDRKLFF.

CDR3 protein: CASSLDRLYSQLFF. CDR3 nucleotide sequence: TGCGCCAGCAGCTTGGACAGACTTTACTCTCAACTGTTTTTT. The chain links TRBV5-1 to TRBJ1-4; D uncertain. Germline CDR1 is SGHRS and CDR2 is YFSETQ. CDR3 length: 14 amino acids. Trimming removed 0 bases at V and 12 bases at J, with 15 bases between.

In its sample, this clonotype was seen a few times. The CDR3 reads CASGLVGYGYTF. CDR3 in DNA: TGTGCTAGTGGTTTGGTTGGGTATGGCTACACCTTC. The chain has TRBV12-5 and TRBJ1-2; no clear D. The CDR3 totals 12 residues. The ends were cut back, 0 bases at V and 5 bases at J, with 4 bases in the middle. Germline lookup yields CDR1 LGHNT and CDR2 FRNRAP.

This clonotype has more than one count but fewer than ten. The chain couples TRBV7-2 to TRBJ2-3; 9 bases are shared with TRBD1. From germline, CDR1 is SGHTA and CDR2 FQGNSA. The length of the CDR3 is 16 residues. With V trimmed by 5 bases and J by 2 bases, 8 bases remained unmatched. In nucleotides, the CDR3 is TGTGCCAGCAGCCCCCGGACAGGGGCGGTCACAGATACGCAGTATTTT. Translated, it gives CASSPRTGAVTDTQYF.

The chain recombines TRBV15 with TRBJ1-5; D ambiguous. The CDR3 is made up of 13 amino acids. V shed 8 bases and J shed 3 bases, with 11 bases lying between them. The V gene's germline CDR1 is LNHNV and CDR2 YYDKDF (reference sequence). This CDR3 is CATGEDNNQPQHF. The CDR3 DNA reads TGTGCCACCGGGGAAGATAACAATCAGCCCCAGCATTTT.

A single count supports this clonotype. The CDR3 protein is CASSLTSSGEKLFF. The CDR3 coding sequence is TGTGCCAGCAGTTTAACCAGCTCTGGTGAAAAACTGTTTTTT. This chain joins TRBV28 and TRBJ1-4, with no clear D. There are 14 residues in the CDR3. V lost 2 bases and J 7 bases, leaving 11 bases between the germline ends. The V gene's germline CDR1 is MDHEN and CDR2 SYDVKM.

In its sample, this clonotype was seen a few times. The V call is TRBV27, the J call TRBJ2-7; a weak D match, TRBD2 (5 bases). The DNA end is more similar to TRBJ2-5, so the J call may be wrong. The CDR3 length is 14 residues. Germline CDR1 reads MNHEY; CDR2 reads SMNVEV (reference sequence). The CDR3 DNA sequence: TGTGCCAGCAGTTTGGACGGCGGAGGAGAGACCCAGTACTTC. It specifies CASSLDGGGETQYF.

This clonotype came up a few times. The chain has TRBV4-1 and TRBJ1-5; D is undetermined. From germline, CDR1 is MGHRA and CDR2 YSYEKL. The germline V and J ends were trimmed by 5 bases and 9 bases, with 20 bases remaining between them. The CDR3 totals 15 residues. In DNA, the CDR3 is TGCGCCAGCAGCGTAAACTTGGTGGGCAGCTGGCCCCAGCATTTT. Translating gives CASSVNLVGSWPQHF.

V is TRBV2 and J is TRBJ2-7, with TRBD2 identical over 8 bases. The end of the DNA fits TRBJ2-5 better, so the J call may be wrong. Germline lookup yields CDR1 SNHLY and CDR2 FYNNEI. The CDR3 extends over 14 amino acids. This CDR3 is CASNRAGEAETQYF. CDR3 DNA: TGTGCCAGCAATAGAGCGGGGGAGGCAGAGACCCAGTACTTC.

The V and J genes are TRBV29-1 and TRBJ1-1; D is unclear. Trimming pared 7 bases from V and 1 base from J, leaving 13 bases between. The CDR3 length is 13 residues. Per germline, CDR1 SQVTM and CDR2 ANQGSEA. The CDR3 is CSAQDPTNTEAFF. In nucleotides, the CDR3 is TGCAGCGCTCAGGACCCGACGAACACTGAAGCTTTCTTT.

This clonotype was counted only a few times. This rearrangement joins TRBV4-1 to TRBJ1-6; unclear D gene. The CDR3 totals 13 residues. The germline V gene has CDR1 MGHRA and CDR2 YSYEKL. With 0 bases removed from V and 8 bases from J, the gap between germline ends came to 5 bases. CDR3 protein: CASSQEGYSPLHF. CDR3 nucleotides: TGCGCCAGCAGCCAAGAGGGATATTCACCCCTCCACTTT.

This clonotype was picked up many times. The rearrangement links TRBV10-3 to TRBJ2-3, with D tentatively TRBD2 (5 bases). The CDR3 contains 13 residues. Germline loops: CDR1 ENHRY, CDR2 SYGVKD. V lost 0 bases to trimming and J lost 6 bases, with 7 bases between them. The CDR3 coding sequence is TGTGCCATCAGTGAGTCGACGGGGGATACGCAGTATTTT. Translation gives CAISESTGDTQYF.

In the case of this clonotype: One junction end disagrees with the germline gene, perhaps due to a read error. The chain employs TRBV3-1 and TRBJ1-5; no firm D call. CDR3 length equals 14 residues. Germline-derived CDR1 and CDR2 are LGHDT and YNNKEL (reference sequence). CDR3 sequence reads: CASSQGRTNQPQHF. The DNA for the CDR3 is TGTGCCAGCAGTCAAGGGCGGACTAATCAGCCCCAGCATTTT.